This entry features one T cell receptor beta chain sequence. A much larger clone lies one base from this, so it may be a read error. The sample is drawn from a study of regulatory T cells in long-lasting Graves disease. Arm-PCR of CDR3 regions and iRepertoire HTBI primers were used to build TCR beta libraries. TCRdb called the multiplex PCR reads again in MiXCR, with one record for every CDR3 protein. The profile shows about 300,000 distinct CDR3 sequences, roughly 21% of them singletons. The CDR3 length is 14 residues. In germline, CDR1 is MNHEY, CDR2 SVGEGT. V dropped 6 bases and J dropped 2 bases, with 14 bases sitting between them. The time point is: persistent/refractory GD, antithyroid drugs over 5 years with positive TRAb. With RNA extracted from PBMCs as input, the TCR library was made.

The clonotype comes from a female donor with Graves disease. The gene calls are TRBV6-2 or TRBV6-3 and TRBJ2-7; D is possibly TRBD1 (6 bases). Sequenced material: peripheral blood mononuclear cells (PBMCs), taken when the disease was refractory, from a patient treated with antithyroid drugs. Here the CDR3 reads CASRRDRPPYEQYF. The CDR3 DNA follows: TGTGCCAGCAGACGAGACAGGCCCCCCTACGAGCAGTACTTC.